The 31 T cell receptor beta chains reported below all come from one sample, sequenced in a study of shared clonotypes between healthy human individuals. The data were produced by immunoSEQ multiplex PCR, yet TCRdb's version contains in-frame clones alone and is incomplete. This table holds approximately 2,000,000 clones, less than 95% found once. The sequencing sample was made of naive CD4+ T cells from PBMCs. Subset noted: CD45RA+ positively selected. The receptors come from a man aged 18 to 29 in good health. Some clones in this sample may be carry-over from other donors' samples.

The count of this clone is one. The chain links TRBV5-6 to TRBJ2-7, with 8 bases matching TRBD2. The germline CDR1 and CDR2 sequences are SGHDT and YYEEEE. The CDR3 sequence is 16 residues long. The V gene end was trimmed by 1 base and the J gene end by 4 bases; junction bases not matched to a gene: 10. DNA of the CDR3: TGTGCCAGCAGCTTGTCGGAGCGGGAGATCACGTACGAGCAGTACTTC. Its protein product is CASSLSEREITYEQYF. The complete variable domain, with remaining parts taken from reference TRBV5-6 and TRBJ2-7, reads DAGVTQSPTHLIKTRGQQVTLRCSPKSGHDTVSWYQQALGQGPQFIFQYYEEEERQRGNFPDRFSGHQFPNYSSELNVNALLLGDSALYLCASSLSEREITYEQYFGPGTRLTVT.

CDR3 sequence (DNA): TGCAGCGTTGAGTTTACGGAATCTGGGGCCAACGTCCTGACTTTC. Protein product: CSVEFTESGANVLTF. V is TRBV29-1 and J is TRBJ2-6; D gene uncertain. The CDR3 consists of 15 residues. Germline V gene sequence: CDR1 SQVTM, CDR2 ANQGSEA. V was cut by 3 bases and J by 1 base, with 10 bases left in between. Filled out from reference TRBV29-1 and TRBJ2-6, the complete variable domain reads SAVISQKPSRDICQRGTSLTIQCQVDSQVTMMFWYRQQPGQSLTLIATANQGSEATYESGFVIDKFPISRPNLTFSTLTVSNMSPEDSSIYLCSVEFTESGANVLTFGAGSRLTVL.

CDR3 sequence (DNA): TGCGCCAGCAGCGTGGGAGGGAACCTGAACACTGAAGCTTTCTTT. Translating gives CASSVGGNLNTEAFF. This chain joins TRBV5-1 and TRBJ1-1; D gene ambiguous. Per the germline V gene, CDR1 is SGHRS and CDR2 is YFSETQ. V was cut by 4 bases and J by 0 bases, with 13 bases left in between. This CDR3 has 15 amino acids.

The V and J genes are TRBV7-9 and TRBJ2-3, with D possibly TRBD2 on 6 matching bases. Germline CDR1 and CDR2: SEHNR and FQNEAQ (reference sequence). V lost 8 bases to trimming and J lost 2 bases, with 14 bases between them. This CDR3 region has 14 residues. The CDR3 spells CASGRRGPTDTQYF. The CDR3 coding sequence is TGTGCCAGCGGCCGGCGGGGACCCACAGATACGCAGTATTTT.

The CDR3 DNA reads as TGTGCCAGCAGCCCGGACCCGTGGGGCAGAACCGACGGCAATCAGCCCCAGCATTTT. Translating it yields CASSPDPWGRTDGNQPQHF. The chain employs TRBV7-9 and TRBJ1-5, with D possibly being TRBD1 (5 bases). Germline CDR1 is SEHNR and CDR2 is FQNEAQ (reference sequence). V lost 5 bases, J lost 2 bases, and 25 bases lay in between. The CDR3 spans 19 residues.

The chain links TRBV11-2 to TRBJ2-2; 7 nucleotides agree with TRBD1. V lost 1 base, J lost 3 bases, and 5 bases stayed unmatched. The CDR3 sequence is 16 residues long. Germline CDR1 is SGHAT and CDR2 is FQNNGV. As DNA, the CDR3 is TGTGCCAGCAGCTTAGCCCGACAGGGCTACACCGGGGAGCTGTTTTTT. Residues: CASSLARQGYTGELFF.

V and J are TRBV5-1 and TRBJ2-1; TRBD2 agrees at 12 bases. CDR1 SGHRS and CDR2 YFSETQ come from the germline V gene. The CDR3 loop spans 15 amino acids. V lost 5 bases and J lost 9; bases outside the gene matches: 9. CDR3 sequence reads: CASRALAGGPGEQFF. In nucleotides, the CDR3 is TGCGCCAGCAGAGCGCTAGCGGGAGGGCCGGGTGAGCAGTTCTTC.

The chain joins TRBV2 to TRBJ2-1; TRBD2 agrees at 7 bases. With 6 bases clipped from V and 11 bases from J, the junction kept 10 bases outside the gene matches. Looked up from germline, CDR1 is SNHLY and CDR2 is FYNNEI. The CDR3 sequence is 13 residues long. The DNA of the CDR3 is TGTGCCAGCAGGGCGTCTAGCGGCCTAAAGCAGTTCTTC. Encoded protein: CASRASSGLKQFF. The full variable domain, rest sourced from reference TRBV2 and TRBJ2-1, is EPEVTQTPSHQVTQMGQEVILRCVPISNHLYFYWYRQILGQKVEFLVSFYNNEISEKSEIFDDQFSVERPDGSNFTLKIRSTKLEDSAMYFCASRASSGLKQFFGPGTRLTVL.

This chain joins TRBV9 and TRBJ2-5; 7 bases align to TRBD2. Germline assignment: CDR1 SGDLS and CDR2 YYNGEE. CDR3 length: 18 amino acids. V lost 0 bases to trimming and J lost 5 bases; unmatched junction nucleotides: 16. Here the CDR3 reads CASSVGLSLAAPRETQYF. DNA for the CDR3: TGTGCCAGCAGCGTAGGTTTGTCTCTAGCGGCCCCCAGGGAGACCCAGTACTTC.

The gene calls are TRBV29-1 and TRBJ1-2; D uncertain. The CDR3 consists of 13 residues. CDR1 is SQVTM and CDR2 is ANQGSEA in the germline V gene. Trimming took 7 bases from V and 5 from J, leaving 17 bases between them. CDR3: CSAGLGNAYGYTF. Written as DNA, the CDR3 is TGCAGCGCCGGACTGGGGAATGCTTATGGCTACACCTTC.

The V and J genes are TRBV6-5 and TRBJ1-5; 7 bases agree with TRBD1. Germline V gene sequence: CDR1 MNHEY, CDR2 SVGAGI. The V gene end was trimmed by 6 bases and the J gene end by 5 bases; junction bases not matched to a gene: 4. The CDR3 contains 13 residues. CDR3 DNA sequence: TGTGCCAGCAGCGGAACAGGGGATCAGCCCCAGCATTTT. It specifies CASSGTGDQPQHF.

This rearrangement joins TRBV28 to TRBJ2-7; 9 bases are a match to TRBD1. With V trimmed by 6 bases and J by 1 base, 7 bases remained unmatched. The CDR3 has 15 residues. Looked up from germline, CDR1 is MDHEN and CDR2 is SYDVKM. Here the CDR3 reads CASRLSQGASYEQYF. The CDR3, as DNA: TGTGCCAGCAGACTTTCACAGGGGGCATCCTACGAGCAGTACTTC.

The CDR3 sequence: CASSDGQGAKTQYF. The DNA for the CDR3 is TGCGCCAGCAGTGACGGTCAGGGGGCGAAGACCCAGTACTTC. The chain employs TRBV10-1 and TRBJ2-5; 8 positions match TRBD1. Germline CDR1 is WNHNN and CDR2 is SYGVQD (reference sequence). V was pared by 3 bases and J by 6 bases, with 6 bases of the junction left unmatched. The CDR3 totals 14 residues.

The rearrangement uses TRBV28 and TRBJ2-5, with TRBD2 identical over 7 bases. CDR1 is MDHEN and CDR2 is SYDVKM in the germline V gene. Trimming took 5 bases from V and 4 from J; bases not matched to a gene: 19. The CDR3 is 18 residues long. CDR3 in DNA: TGTGCCAGCAGTCACCCACCTGACTGGGGCGGGAGTTCAGAGACCCAGTACTTC. Translation: CASSHPPDWGGSSETQYF.

This sequence joins TRBV19 and TRBJ2-2; the D gene is possibly TRBD1 (6 bases). The length of the CDR3 is 14 residues. V lost 6 bases to trimming and J lost 4 bases, with 12 bases between them. Germline values: CDR1 LNHDA, CDR2 SQIVND (reference sequence). Here the CDR3 DNA reads TGTGCCAGTAGGACTAACAGGGTCACCGGGGAGCTGTTTTTT. Its protein product is CASRTNRVTGELFF.

V usage is TRBV28 and J usage is TRBJ2-1; 13 nucleotides agree with TRBD2. The ends lost 9 bases at V and 7 bases at J; junction bases unmatched: 3. The CDR3 sequence is 13 residues long. Looked up from germline, CDR1 is MDHEN and CDR2 is SYDVKM. CDR3 in DNA: TGTGCCAGTGGACTAGCGGGGGTAAATGAGCAGTTCTTC. Its protein is CASGLAGVNEQFF.

V is TRBV28 and J is TRBJ1-1; D not resolved. Germline V gene data show CDR1 as MDHEN and CDR2 as SYDVKM. The CDR3 contains 13 residues. V was trimmed by 7 bases and J by 6 bases, leaving 15 bases between them. CDR3 protein: CASTIRYQAEAFF. In DNA form, the CDR3 reads TGTGCCAGCACGATCCGCTATCAAGCTGAAGCTTTCTTT.

This sequence joins TRBV9 and TRBJ1-2; D perhaps matches TRBD1 (5 bases). Germline values: CDR1 SGDLS, CDR2 YYNGEE. V was trimmed by 0 bases and J by 8 bases, leaving 20 bases between them. CDR3 length: 16 residues. CDR3 amino acids: CASSVATRGLAGGYTF. In DNA, the CDR3 is TGTGCCAGCAGCGTAGCTACCCGGGGCCTTGCGGGGGGCTACACCTTC.

The chain links TRBV5-1 to TRBJ2-1, with 8 nucleotides matching TRBD2. The CDR3 contains 15 residues. CDR1 is SGHRS, CDR2 YFSETQ, per germline. J was trimmed by 3 bases and V by 4 bases; bases with no gene match: 6. This CDR3 is CASSKILADYNEQFF. CDR3 DNA sequence: TGCGCCAGCAGCAAAATACTAGCGGACTACAATGAGCAGTTCTTC.

This chain uses TRBV4-2 with TRBJ2-1; D remains ambiguous. The CDR3 contains 16 residues. In germline, CDR1 is LGHNA, CDR2 YNFKEQ. Trimming stripped 4 bases from V and 4 bases from J, with 17 bases between. Here the CDR3 reads CASSPLITILYNEQFF. For the CDR3, the DNA is TGTGCCAGCAGCCCCCTGATCACCATACTATACAATGAGCAGTTCTTC.

The J gene is TRBJ2-7, the V gene TRBV4-1; TRBD1 agrees at 11 bases. The germline V gene encodes CDR1 MGHRA and CDR2 YSYEKL. The CDR3 loop spans 16 amino acids. J gave up 7 bases and V 1 base, and 9 bases lay outside the gene matches. CDR3 protein: CASSQVGGQGAREQYF. The CDR3 region has the DNA TGCGCCAGCAGCCAAGTAGGAGGACAGGGGGCTCGGGAGCAGTACTTC.

The J gene is TRBJ1-5, the V gene TRBV4-2; TRBD1 matches 7 bases. The germline V gene encodes CDR1 LGHNA and CDR2 YNFKEQ. J lost 7 bases, V lost 2 bases, and 14 bases had no gene match. The CDR3 totals 17 residues. CDR3 loop: CASSQFPETGYPQPQHF. As DNA, the CDR3 is TGTGCCAGCAGCCAATTCCCCGAGACAGGGTATCCGCAGCCCCAGCATTTT.

The chain recombines TRBV19 with TRBJ1-3, with D uncertain. V lost 5 bases, J lost 2 bases, and 16 bases lay in between. The length of the CDR3 is 16 residues. Germline V lookup: CDR1 LNHDA, CDR2 SQIVND (reference sequence). The CDR3 DNA sequence: TGTGCCAGTAGTGTCACTTCTTCCCCCGCTGGAAACACCATATATTTT. Protein product: CASSVTSSPAGNTIYF.

V gene TRBV19 combines with J gene TRBJ1-4; D ambiguous. Germline assignment: CDR1 LNHDA and CDR2 SQIVND (reference sequence). Trimming cost V 7 bases and J 5 bases, with 17 bases left between them. This CDR3 region has 15 residues. DNA for the CDR3: TGTGCCAGTAAGAGAGGTGATCAGAGAAATGAAAAACTGTTTTTT. Amino acid sequence: CASKRGDQRNEKLFF.

This clone has just one count. J is TRBJ1-1 and V is TRBV7-3; TRBD1 agrees at 8 bases. Germline trimming cut 5 bases from V and 0 bases from J; bases unmatched to any gene: 8. The CDR3 is 16 amino acids. CDR1 SGHTA and CDR2 FQGTGA come from the germline V gene. The DNA of the CDR3 is TGTGCCAGCAGCCAACAGGGGGGCGACATGAACACTGAAGCTTTCTTT. Protein sequence: CASSQQGGDMNTEAFF.

The genes are TRBV6-5 and TRBJ1-6, with D perhaps TRBD1 (5 bases). Germline values: CDR1 MNHEY, CDR2 SVGAGI. V was shortened by 5 bases and J by 6 bases, with 11 bases between the two germline ends. The CDR3 has 14 amino acids. DNA for the CDR3: TGTGCCAGCAGTCTCCGGACACGTAATTCACCCCTCCACTTT. Translated, it gives CASSLRTRNSPLHF.

V gene TRBV2 combines with J gene TRBJ2-6, with D perhaps assigned TRBD1 or TRBD2 (5 bases each). The CDR3 is 17 amino acids. The V end was cut by 6 bases, the J end by 0 bases, with 15 bases between. The germline gives CDR1 SNHLY, CDR2 FYNNEI. The CDR3 sequence is CASRGTSMGSGANVLTF. CDR3 DNA sequence: TGTGCCAGCAGAGGGACCTCAATGGGCTCTGGGGCCAACGTCCTGACTTTC.

The rearrangement uses TRBV10-3 and TRBJ2-6; 8 nucleotides align to TRBD2. Germline V gene lookup returns CDR1 ENHRY and CDR2 SYGVKD. The CDR3 length is 17 residues. The V segment lost 5 bases and the J segment 0 bases; nucleotides outside the gene matches: 6. The CDR3 region has the DNA TGTGCCATCAGTCGCCTAGCGGGCGCCTCTGGGGCCAACGTCCTGACTTTC. Translating it yields CAISRLAGASGANVLTF.

Worth noting for this clone: One end of the junction is discordant with germline, which a read error may explain. The chain uses TRBV2 and TRBJ2-5; D is unclear. Germline V CDR1 and CDR2: SNHLY, FYNNEI. The CDR3 runs 13 residues. CDR3 amino acids: CDGLRKGGETQYF. The CDR3 DNA reads TGCGATGGTCTGCGGAAGGGTGGGGAGACCCAGTACTTC. Full variable domain (missing parts from reference TRBV2 and TRBJ2-5): EPEVTQTPSHQVTQMGQEVILRCVPISNHLYFYWYRQILGQKVEFLVSFYNNEISEKSEIFDDQFSVERPDGSNFTLKIRSTKLEDSAMYFCDGLRKGGETQYFGPGTRLLVL.

The J gene is TRBJ2-7, the V gene TRBV11-2; 7 nucleotides align to TRBD2. CDR1 and CDR2 (germline): SGHAT, FQNNGV. V shed 4 bases and J 3 bases; nucleotides not matched to a gene: 9. There are 15 residues in the CDR3. The CDR3 is CASSSRSGKDYEQYF. In DNA, the CDR3 is TGTGCCAGCAGCTCCCGGAGCGGGAAGGACTACGAGCAGTACTTC.

The chain uses TRBV6-1 and TRBJ1-3; D is perhaps TRBD1 (5 bases). Germline lookup yields CDR1 MNHNS and CDR2 SASEGT. V dropped 4 bases and J dropped 3 bases, with 13 bases sitting between them. This CDR3 comprises 15 residues. In DNA, the CDR3 is TGTGCCAGCAGTGTAATCAGGGATTTTGGAAACACCATATATTTT. Protein product: CASSVIRDFGNTIYF.